These T cell receptor beta chains were read from a single sample in a study of T cells in Graves' hyperthyroidism and ophthalmopathy. TCRdb analysed the multiplex PCR reads with MiXCR anew, one entry per CDR3 protein. In the table there are more than 550,000 distinct CDR3 sequences, approximately 42% of which are singletons. The specimen sequenced was peripheral blood or thyroid tissue (not recorded which). These receptor sequences come from an adult man with Graves' disease, either hyperthyroidism or ophthalmopathy (not recorded which). Each CDR3 is given with its conserved first and last residue. A D gene is named only where the DNA matches it firmly. Size values are once, few and many counts, or a class for expanded clones, and some rows have none.

TRBJ1-6	few	TRBV7-2	TRBD1	TGTGCCAGCAGCATCCTCGGGACAGATAATTCACCCCTCCACTTT	CASSILGTDNSPLHF
TRBJ2-2	many	TRBV29-1	-	TGCAGCGTTGACGCGGGGAACACCGGGGAGCTGTTTTTT	CSVDAGNTGELFF
TRBJ2-7	-	TRBV20-1	TRBD2	TGCAGTGCTAGGACTAGCGGGAGCATCGGGTCCTACGAGCAGTACTTC	CSARTSGSIGSYEQYF
TRBJ2-5	-	TRBV6-5	-	TGTGCCAGCAGCCTCTGGGGGGTCGGGACCCAGTACTTC	CASSLWGVGTQYF
TRBJ1-1	-	TRBV7-9	TRBD1	TGTGCCAGTAGTATTTCCGGGACAGAGAACACTGAAGCTTTCTTT	CASSISGTENTEAFF
TRBJ1-3	-	TRBV6-5	TRBD1	TGTGCCAGCAGTTACGCGCAGGGGGCAGGTGGAAACACCATATATTTT	CASSYAQGAGGNTIYF
TRBJ1-2	-	TRBV29-1	-	TGCAGCTTAGCGGGGCAGGGCTATGGCTACACCTTC	CSLAGQGYGYTF
TRBJ1-6	many	TRBV6-5	-	TGTGCCAGCAGTTACATCTGGGATTCACCCCTCCACTTT	CASSYIWDSPLHF
TRBJ2-1	-	TRBV2	TRBD2	TGTGCCAGCAGTGAAGGGCTAGCGGGAGGAGGGAATGAGCAGTTCTTC	CASSEGLAGGGNEQFF
TRBJ2-7	many	TRBV29-1	-	TGCAGCGTCTCGGGCAGCTCCTACGAGCAGTACTTC	CSVSGSSYEQYF
TRBJ1-1	-	TRBV2	-	TGTGCCAGAAATCCCGGGAGAAACACTGAAGCTTTCTTT	CARNPGRNTEAFF
TRBJ1-2	-	TRBV3-1	-	TGTGCCAGCAGCCGACGTCAGTTCGGCTACACCTTC	CASSRRQFGYTF
TRBJ1-1	few	TRBV29-1	-	TGCAGCGTTGAACCTCCCCTTTGGGACACCCAAAATGAAGCTTTCTTT	CSVEPPLWDTQNEAFF
TRBJ1-4	-	TRBV6-1	TRBD1	TGTGCCAGCAGTGATGCCAGGGGGACACAACTTAATGAAAAACTGTTTTTT	CASSDARGTQLNEKLFF
TRBJ2-2	few	TRBV10-3	-	TGTGCCATCAGTGACAGGGGCCGATTTACGAACACCGGGGAGCTGTTTTTT	CAISDRGRFTNTGELFF
TRBJ1-2	-	TRBV19	TRBD1	TGTGCCAGTTACCCGGGACAGGGTGATTGGGGCTACACCTTC	CASYPGQGDWGYTF
TRBJ1-1	-	TRBV29-1	-	TGCAGCAGTAGGGCAGGGGAGAACACTGAAGCTTTCTTT	CSSRAGENTEAFF
TRBJ2-7	few	TRBV19	-	TGTGCCAGTAGTATTGCGCACAGGGCTAACTACGAGCAGTACTTC	CASSIAHRANYEQYF
TRBJ2-5	many	TRBV9	-	TGTGCCAGCAGCGTAGATCAGGGCCGGGAGACCCAGTACTTC	CASSVDQGRETQYF
TRBJ2-5	-	TRBV7-9	TRBD2	TGTGCCAGCAGCTCAGCGGGGGGGGCGGGGGAAGAGACCCAGTACTTC	CASSSAGGAGEETQYF
TRBJ1-2	-	TRBV5-1	-	TGCGCCAGCAGCAGGGCGGGAGCTAACTATGGCTACACCTTC	CASSRAGANYGYTF
TRBJ1-5	many	TRBV7-9	-	TGTGCCAGCAGCTTAGGGACCTATAGCAATCAGCCCCAGCATTTT	CASSLGTYSNQPQHF
TRBJ2-7	once	TRBV5-4	-	TGTGCCAGCAGCTTGGCCCTAACGCCCTACGAGCAGTACTTC	CASSLALTPYEQYF
TRBJ2-6	once	TRBV20-1	-	TGCAGTGCTAGAGATGGCGTGGGGGCCAACGTCCTGACTTTC	CSARDGVGANVLTF
TRBJ1-1	-	TRBV6-5	-	TGTGCCAGCAGTTACTCGACGGCCAGGGGTGCTGAAGCTTTCTTT	CASSYSTARGAEAFF
TRBJ1-5	-	TRBV5-4	-	TGTGCCAGCAGCTTGGGGGGAAGAGGTAGCAATCAGCCCCAGCATTTT	CASSLGGRGSNQPQHF
TRBJ2-5	-	TRBV7-3	TRBD1	TGTGCCAGCAGCGTAGCTGACAGGGGGCGCGAGACCCAGTACTTC	CASSVADRGRETQYF
TRBJ2-7	-	TRBV2	TRBD1	TGTGCCAGCTCCTTCCCCCGGGACAGGGGGCCCTACGAGCAGTACTTC	CASSFPRDRGPYEQYF
TRBJ1-5	few	TRBV2	TRBD1	TGTGCCAGCAGGCACCGACAGGGGAGCAATCAGCCCCAGCATTTT	CASRHRQGSNQPQHF
TRBJ2-7	-	TRBV6-1	TRBD1	TGTGCCAGCAGTGAAGCGTGGGGACAGAGCTACGAGCAGTACTTC	CASSEAWGQSYEQYF